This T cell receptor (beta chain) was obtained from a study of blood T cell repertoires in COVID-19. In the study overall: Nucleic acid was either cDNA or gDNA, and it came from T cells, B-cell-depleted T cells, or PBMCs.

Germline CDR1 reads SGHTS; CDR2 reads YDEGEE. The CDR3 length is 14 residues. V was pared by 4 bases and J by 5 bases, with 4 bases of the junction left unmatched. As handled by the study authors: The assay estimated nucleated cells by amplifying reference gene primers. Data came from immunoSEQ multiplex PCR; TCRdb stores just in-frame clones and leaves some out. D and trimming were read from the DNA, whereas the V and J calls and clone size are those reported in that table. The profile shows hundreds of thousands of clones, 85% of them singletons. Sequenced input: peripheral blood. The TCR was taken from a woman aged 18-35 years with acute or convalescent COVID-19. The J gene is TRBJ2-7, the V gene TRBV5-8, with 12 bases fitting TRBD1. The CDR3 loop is CASSMGQGAHEQYF. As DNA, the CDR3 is TGTGCCAGCAGCATGGGACAGGGGGCCCACGAGCAGTACTTC.